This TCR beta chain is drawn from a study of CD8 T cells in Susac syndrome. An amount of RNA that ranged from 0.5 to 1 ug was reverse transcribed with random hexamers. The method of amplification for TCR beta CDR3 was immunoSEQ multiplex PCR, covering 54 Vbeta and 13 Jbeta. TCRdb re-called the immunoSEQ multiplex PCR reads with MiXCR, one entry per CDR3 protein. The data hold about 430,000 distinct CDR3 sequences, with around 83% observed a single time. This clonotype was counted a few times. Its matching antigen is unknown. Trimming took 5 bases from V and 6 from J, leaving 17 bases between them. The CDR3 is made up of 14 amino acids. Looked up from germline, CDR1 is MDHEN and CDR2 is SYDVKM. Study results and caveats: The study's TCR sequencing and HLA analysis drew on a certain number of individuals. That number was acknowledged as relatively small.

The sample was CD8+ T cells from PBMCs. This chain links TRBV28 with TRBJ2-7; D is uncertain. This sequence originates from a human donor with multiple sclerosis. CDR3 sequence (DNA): TGTGCCAGCAGTCTCGGTCCACCTCCTATCGAGCAGTACTTC. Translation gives CASSLGPPPIEQYF.